The source of this T cell receptor (beta chain) is a study of shared clonotypes between healthy human individuals. Overall study findings and caveats: The generation probabilities recorded for non-shared clonotypes fell below those of clonotypes shared by all four donors.

Note on this clone: Its specificity is not known. This sample includes further DNA sequences coding for the same CDR3.

Profiling relied on immunoSEQ multiplex PCR, and the TCRdb table lists in-frame clones only, not all of them. In the table there are about 680,000 clones, 90% to 95% of which are singletons. Germline values: CDR1 LNHDA, CDR2 SQIVND (reference sequence). The CDR3 consists of 12 residues. Trimming removed 2 bases from V and 7 bases from J, with 6 bases in between. Terminally differentiated effector memory CD45RA+ cells were excluded by CCR7 positive selection of CD45RO-negative cells. All donors qualified as healthy HIV-negative adults and had experienced no recent acute infections or vaccinations. The donors, all of them Caucasian adults, lived in Nashville, Tennessee.

This rearrangement joins TRBV19 to TRBJ2-1, with D unclear. This receptor was obtained from a man aged 25-45 years in good health. What was sequenced was naive CD8+ T cells sorted from blood. CDR3 nucleotide sequence: TGTGCCAGTAGTATACTCGGGAATGAGCAGTTCTTC. The encoded protein is CASSILGNEQFF.